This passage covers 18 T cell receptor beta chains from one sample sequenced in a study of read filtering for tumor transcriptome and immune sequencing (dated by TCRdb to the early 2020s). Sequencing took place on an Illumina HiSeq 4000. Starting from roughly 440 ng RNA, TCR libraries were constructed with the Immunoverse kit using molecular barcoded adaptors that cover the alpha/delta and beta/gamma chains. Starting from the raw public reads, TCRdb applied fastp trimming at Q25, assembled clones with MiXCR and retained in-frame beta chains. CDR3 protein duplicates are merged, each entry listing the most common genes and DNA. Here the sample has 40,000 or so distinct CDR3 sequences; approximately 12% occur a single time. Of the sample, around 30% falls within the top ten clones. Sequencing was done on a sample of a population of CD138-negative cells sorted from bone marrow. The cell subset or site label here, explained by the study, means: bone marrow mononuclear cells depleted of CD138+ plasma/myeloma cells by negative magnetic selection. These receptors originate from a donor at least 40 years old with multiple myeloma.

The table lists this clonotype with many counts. CDR3 nucleotides: TGTGCCAGCAGTTTACTTGGGGGTCGAGAGACCCAGTACTTC. This translates into CASSLLGGRETQYF. V is TRBV28 and J is TRBJ2-5, with D possibly called TRBD1 or TRBD2 (5 bases each). CDR1 is MDHEN, CDR2 SYDVKM, per germline. CDR3 length: 14 residues. V lost 2 bases to trimming and J lost 4 bases, with 11 bases between them.

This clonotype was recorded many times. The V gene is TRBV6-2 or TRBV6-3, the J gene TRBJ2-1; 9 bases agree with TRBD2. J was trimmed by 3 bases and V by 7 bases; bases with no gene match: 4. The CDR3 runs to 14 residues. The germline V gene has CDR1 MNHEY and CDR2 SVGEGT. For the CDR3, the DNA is TGTGCCAGCACCGCGGGGGGGCTCTACAATGAGCAGTTCTTC. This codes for CASTAGGLYNEQFF.

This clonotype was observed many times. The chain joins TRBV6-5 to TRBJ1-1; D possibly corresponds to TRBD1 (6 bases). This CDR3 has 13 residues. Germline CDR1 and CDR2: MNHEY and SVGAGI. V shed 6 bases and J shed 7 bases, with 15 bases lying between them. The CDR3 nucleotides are TGTGCCAGCAGGCCACAGGGAGGCGATGAAGCTTTCTTT. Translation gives CASRPQGGDEAFF.

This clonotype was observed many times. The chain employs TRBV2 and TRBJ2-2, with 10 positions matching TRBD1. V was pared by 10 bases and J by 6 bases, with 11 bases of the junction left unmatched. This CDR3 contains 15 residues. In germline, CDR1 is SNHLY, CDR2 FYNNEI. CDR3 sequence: CATEQGGQGAGELFF. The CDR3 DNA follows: TGTGCCACCGAGCAGGGTGGACAGGGGGCCGGGGAGCTGTTTTTT.

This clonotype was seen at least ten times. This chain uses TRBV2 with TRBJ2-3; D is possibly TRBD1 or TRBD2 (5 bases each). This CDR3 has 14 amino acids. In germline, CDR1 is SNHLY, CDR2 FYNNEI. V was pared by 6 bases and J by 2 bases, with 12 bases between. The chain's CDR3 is CASRIPGTTDTQYF. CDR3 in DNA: TGTGCCAGCAGGATACCGGGGACCACAGATACGCAGTATTTT.

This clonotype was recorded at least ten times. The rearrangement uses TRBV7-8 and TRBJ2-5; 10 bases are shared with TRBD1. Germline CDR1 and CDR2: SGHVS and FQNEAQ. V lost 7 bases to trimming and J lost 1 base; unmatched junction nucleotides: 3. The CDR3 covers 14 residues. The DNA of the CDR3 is TGTGCCAGCACCTGGGACAGGGGCCAAGAGACCCAGTACTTC. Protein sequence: CASTWDRGQETQYF.

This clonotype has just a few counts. CDR3 amino acids: CASSLEPPPHSYEQYF. Here the CDR3 DNA reads TGTGCCAGCAGCCTGGAGCCTCCTCCCCACTCCTACGAGCAGTACTTC. This rearrangement joins TRBV11-2 to TRBJ2-7; D is unclear. V lost 5 bases and J lost 0, with 17 bases in between. The length of the CDR3 is 16 residues. Germline V gene lookup returns CDR1 SGHAT and CDR2 FQNNGV.

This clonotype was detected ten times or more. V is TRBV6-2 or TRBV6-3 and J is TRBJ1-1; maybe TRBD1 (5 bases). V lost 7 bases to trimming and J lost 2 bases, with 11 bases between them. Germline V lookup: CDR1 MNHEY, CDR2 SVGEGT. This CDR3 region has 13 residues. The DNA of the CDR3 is TGTGCCAGCAACCCGCAGGGAAACACTGAAGCTTTCTTT. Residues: CASNPQGNTEAFF.

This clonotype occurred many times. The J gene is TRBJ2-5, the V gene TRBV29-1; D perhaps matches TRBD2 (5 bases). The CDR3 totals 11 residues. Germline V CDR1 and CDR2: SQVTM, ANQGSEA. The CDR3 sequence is CIVLVGETQYF. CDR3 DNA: TGCATTGTACTAGTTGGAGAGACCCAGTACTTC.

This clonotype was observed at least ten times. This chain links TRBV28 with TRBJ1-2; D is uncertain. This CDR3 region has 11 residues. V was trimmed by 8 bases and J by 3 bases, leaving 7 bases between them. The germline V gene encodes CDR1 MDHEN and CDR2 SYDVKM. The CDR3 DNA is TGTGCCAGCTTCTCCGACTATGGCTACACCTTC. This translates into CASFSDYGYTF.

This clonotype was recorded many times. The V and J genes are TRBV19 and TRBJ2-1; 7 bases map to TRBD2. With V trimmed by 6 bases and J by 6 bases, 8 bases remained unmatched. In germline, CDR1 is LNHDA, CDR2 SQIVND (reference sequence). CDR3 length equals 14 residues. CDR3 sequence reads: CASSAGDTLNEQFF. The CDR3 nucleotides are TGTGCCAGTAGCGCGGGAGACACACTCAATGAGCAGTTCTTC.

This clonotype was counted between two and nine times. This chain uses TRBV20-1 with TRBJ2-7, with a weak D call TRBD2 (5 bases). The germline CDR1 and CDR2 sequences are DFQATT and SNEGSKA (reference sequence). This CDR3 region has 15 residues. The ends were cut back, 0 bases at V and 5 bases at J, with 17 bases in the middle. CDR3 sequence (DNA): TGCAGTGCTAGAGATCTGGCATACGCCGGGGACGAGCAGTACTTC. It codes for CSARDLAYAGDEQYF.

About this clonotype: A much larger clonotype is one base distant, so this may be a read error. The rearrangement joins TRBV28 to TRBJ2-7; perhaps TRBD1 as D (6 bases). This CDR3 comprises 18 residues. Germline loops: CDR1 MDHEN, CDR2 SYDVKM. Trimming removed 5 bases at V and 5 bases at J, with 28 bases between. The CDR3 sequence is CASSLPLQGRDVAHEQYF. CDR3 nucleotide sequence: TGTGCCAGCAGTCTGCCCCTACAGGGCAGGGACGTAGCCCACGAGCAGTACTTC.

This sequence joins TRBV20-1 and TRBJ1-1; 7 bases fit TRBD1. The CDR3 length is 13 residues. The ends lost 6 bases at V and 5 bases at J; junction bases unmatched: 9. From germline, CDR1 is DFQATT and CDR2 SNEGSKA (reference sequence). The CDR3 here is CSAPKGARTEAFF. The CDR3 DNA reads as TGCAGTGCCCCGAAGGGGGCGCGAACTGAAGCTTTCTTT.

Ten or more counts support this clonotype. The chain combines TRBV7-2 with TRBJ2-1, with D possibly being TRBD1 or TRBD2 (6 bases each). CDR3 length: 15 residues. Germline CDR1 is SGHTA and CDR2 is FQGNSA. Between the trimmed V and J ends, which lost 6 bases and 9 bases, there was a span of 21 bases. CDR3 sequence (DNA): TGTGCCAGCAGTTCCGATTGGGGGGCGGTTTCTGAGCAGTTCTTC. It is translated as CASSSDWGAVSEQFF.

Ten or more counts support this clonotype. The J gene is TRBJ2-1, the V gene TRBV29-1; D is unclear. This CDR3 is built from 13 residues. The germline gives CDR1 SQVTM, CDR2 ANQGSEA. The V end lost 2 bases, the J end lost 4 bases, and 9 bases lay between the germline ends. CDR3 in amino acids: CSVEKAEYNEQFF. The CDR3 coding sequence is TGCAGCGTTGAAAAGGCGGAGTACAATGAGCAGTTCTTC.

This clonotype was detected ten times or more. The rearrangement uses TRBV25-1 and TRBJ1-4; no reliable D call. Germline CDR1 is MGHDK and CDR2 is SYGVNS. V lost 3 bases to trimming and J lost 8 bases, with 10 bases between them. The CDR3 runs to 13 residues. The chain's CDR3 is CASSDSVSEKLFF. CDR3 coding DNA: TGTGCCAGCAGTGATTCAGTGAGCGAAAAACTGTTTTTT.

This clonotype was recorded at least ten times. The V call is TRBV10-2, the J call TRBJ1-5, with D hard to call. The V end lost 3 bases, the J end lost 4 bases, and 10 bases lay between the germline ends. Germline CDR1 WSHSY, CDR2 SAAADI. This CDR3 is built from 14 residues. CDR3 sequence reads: CASSDFDGNQPQHF. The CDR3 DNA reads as TGCGCCAGCAGTGATTTTGACGGTAATCAGCCCCAGCATTTT.